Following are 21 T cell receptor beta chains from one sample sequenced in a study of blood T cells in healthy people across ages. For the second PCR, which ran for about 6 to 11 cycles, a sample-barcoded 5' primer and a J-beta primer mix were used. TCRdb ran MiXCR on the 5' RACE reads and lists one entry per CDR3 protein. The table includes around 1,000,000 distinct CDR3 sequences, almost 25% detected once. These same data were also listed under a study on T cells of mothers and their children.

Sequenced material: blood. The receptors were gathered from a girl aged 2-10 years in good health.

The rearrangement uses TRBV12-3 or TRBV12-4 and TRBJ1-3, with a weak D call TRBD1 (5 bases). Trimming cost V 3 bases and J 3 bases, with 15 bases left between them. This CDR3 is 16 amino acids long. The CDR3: CASSFDGGPDGNTIYF. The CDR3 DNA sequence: TGTGCCAGCAGTTTTGACGGGGGACCTGATGGAAACACCATATATTTT.

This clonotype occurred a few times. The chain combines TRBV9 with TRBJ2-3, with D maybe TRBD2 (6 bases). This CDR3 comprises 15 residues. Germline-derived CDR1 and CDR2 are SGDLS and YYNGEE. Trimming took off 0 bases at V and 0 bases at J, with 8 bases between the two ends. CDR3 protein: CASSVAGESTDTQYF. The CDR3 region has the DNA TGTGCCAGCAGCGTAGCGGGGGAGAGCACAGATACGCAGTATTTT.

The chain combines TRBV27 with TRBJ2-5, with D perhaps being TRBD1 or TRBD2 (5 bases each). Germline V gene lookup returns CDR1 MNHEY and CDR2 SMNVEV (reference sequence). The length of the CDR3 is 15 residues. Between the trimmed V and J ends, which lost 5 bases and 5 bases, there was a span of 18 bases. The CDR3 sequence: CASSPYEGSGETQYF. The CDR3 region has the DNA TGTGCCAGCAGTCCATATGAGGGGTCTGGGGAGACCCAGTACTTC.

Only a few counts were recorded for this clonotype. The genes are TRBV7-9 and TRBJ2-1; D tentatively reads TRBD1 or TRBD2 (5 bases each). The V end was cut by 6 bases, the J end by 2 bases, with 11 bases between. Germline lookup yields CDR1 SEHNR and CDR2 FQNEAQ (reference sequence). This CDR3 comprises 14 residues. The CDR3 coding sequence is TGTGCCAGCAGTGGGCAGGGAGCCTACAATGAGCAGTTCTTC. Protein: CASSGQGAYNEQFF.

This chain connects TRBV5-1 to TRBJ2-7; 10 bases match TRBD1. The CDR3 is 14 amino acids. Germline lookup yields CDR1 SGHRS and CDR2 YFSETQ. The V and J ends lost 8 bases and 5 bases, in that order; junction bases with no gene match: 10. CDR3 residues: CASATGGSHNEQYF. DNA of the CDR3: TGCGCCAGTGCGACAGGGGGCTCTCACAACGAGCAGTACTTC.

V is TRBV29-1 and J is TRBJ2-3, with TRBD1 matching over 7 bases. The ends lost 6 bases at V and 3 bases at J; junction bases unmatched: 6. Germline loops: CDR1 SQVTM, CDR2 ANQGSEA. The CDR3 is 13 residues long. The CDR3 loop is CSVMRGLTDTQYF. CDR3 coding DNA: TGCAGCGTAATGAGGGGGCTGACAGATACGCAGTATTTT.

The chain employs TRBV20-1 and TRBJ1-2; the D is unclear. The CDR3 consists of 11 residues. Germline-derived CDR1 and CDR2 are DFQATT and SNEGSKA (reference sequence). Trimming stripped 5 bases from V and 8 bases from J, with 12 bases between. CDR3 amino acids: CSAPSVWGYTF. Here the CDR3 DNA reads TGCAGTGCTCCCTCCGTTTGGGGCTACACCTTC.

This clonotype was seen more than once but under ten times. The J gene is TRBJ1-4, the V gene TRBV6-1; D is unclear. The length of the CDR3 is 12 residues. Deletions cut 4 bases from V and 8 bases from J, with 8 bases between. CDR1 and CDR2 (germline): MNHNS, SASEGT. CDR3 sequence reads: CASSGGIEKLFF. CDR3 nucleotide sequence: TGTGCCAGCAGTGGCGGGATCGAAAAACTGTTTTTT.

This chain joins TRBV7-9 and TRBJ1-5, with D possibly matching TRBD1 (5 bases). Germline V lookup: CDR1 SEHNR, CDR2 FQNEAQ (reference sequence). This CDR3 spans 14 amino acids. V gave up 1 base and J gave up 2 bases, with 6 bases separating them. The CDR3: CASSLEGRNQPQHF. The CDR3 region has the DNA TGTGCCAGCAGCTTAGAGGGACGCAATCAGCCCCAGCATTTT.

The CDR3 nucleotides read TGTGCCAGCAGCCCGGATGGATTTAACACTGAAGCTTTCTTT. Translating gives CASSPDGFNTEAFF. The rearrangement uses TRBV7-3 and TRBJ1-1; D not certain. Germline V gives CDR1 SGHTA, CDR2 FQGTGA. V shed 5 bases and J shed 2 bases, with 12 bases lying between them. The CDR3 spans 14 residues.

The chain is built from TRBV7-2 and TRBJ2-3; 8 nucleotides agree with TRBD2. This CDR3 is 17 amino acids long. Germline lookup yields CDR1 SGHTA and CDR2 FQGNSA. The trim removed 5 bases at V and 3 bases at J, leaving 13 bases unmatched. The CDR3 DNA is TGTGCCAGCAGCGGCCCCCTCAGCGGGAGTTGGACAGATACGCAGTATTTT. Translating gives CASSGPLSGSWTDTQYF.

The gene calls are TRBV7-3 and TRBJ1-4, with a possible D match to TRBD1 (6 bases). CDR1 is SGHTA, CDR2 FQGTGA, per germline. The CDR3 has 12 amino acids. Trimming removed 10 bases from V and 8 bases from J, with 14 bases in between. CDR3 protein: CANKRQGEKLFF. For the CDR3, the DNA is TGTGCCAACAAGAGGCAGGGGGAAAAACTGTTTTTT.

This chain's CDR3 is CASSRLAGGAGELFF. CDR3 bases: TGTGCCAGCAGCCGCCTGGCGGGGGGAGCCGGGGAGCTGTTTTTT. The chain recombines TRBV7-9 with TRBJ2-2, with 8 bases aligning to TRBD2. The CDR3 has 15 residues. The J segment lost 6 bases and the V segment lost 5 bases, leaving 8 bases of the junction unmatched. In germline, CDR1 is SEHNR, CDR2 FQNEAQ (reference sequence).

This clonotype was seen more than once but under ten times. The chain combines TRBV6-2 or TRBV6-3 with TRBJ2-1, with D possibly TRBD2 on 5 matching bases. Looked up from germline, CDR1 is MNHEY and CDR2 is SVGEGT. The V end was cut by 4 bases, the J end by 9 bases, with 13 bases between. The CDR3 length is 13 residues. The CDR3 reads CASSWRQRLEQFF. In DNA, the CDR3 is TGTGCCAGCAGTTGGAGGCAGAGACTTGAGCAGTTCTTC.

CDR3 amino acids: CASSQVTGYYEQYF. For the CDR3, the DNA is TGCGCCAGCAGCCAAGTGACAGGGTACTACGAGCAGTACTTC. The chain employs TRBV4-1 and TRBJ2-7, with 7 positions matching TRBD1. Trimming at V came to 1 base and at J to 3 bases, leaving 3 bases not matched to a gene. Germline V gene data show CDR1 as MGHRA and CDR2 as YSYEKL. This CDR3 contains 14 residues.

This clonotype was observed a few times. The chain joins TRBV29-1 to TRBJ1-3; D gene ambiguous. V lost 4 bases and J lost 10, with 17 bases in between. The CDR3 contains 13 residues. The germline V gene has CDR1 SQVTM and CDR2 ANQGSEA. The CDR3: CSVADLFSDTIYF. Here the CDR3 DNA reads TGCAGCGTTGCGGACCTATTTAGTGATACCATATATTTT.

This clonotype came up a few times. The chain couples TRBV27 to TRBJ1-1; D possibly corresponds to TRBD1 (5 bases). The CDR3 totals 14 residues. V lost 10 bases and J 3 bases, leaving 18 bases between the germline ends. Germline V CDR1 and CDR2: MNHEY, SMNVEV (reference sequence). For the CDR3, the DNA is TGTGCCACCCAGCTGTGGGGAGGGGACACTGAAGCTTTCTTT. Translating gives CATQLWGGDTEAFF.

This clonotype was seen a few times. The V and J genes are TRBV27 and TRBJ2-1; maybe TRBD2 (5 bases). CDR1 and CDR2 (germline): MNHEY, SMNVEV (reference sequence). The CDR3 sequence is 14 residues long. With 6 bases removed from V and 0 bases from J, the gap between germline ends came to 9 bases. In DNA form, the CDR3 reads TGTGCCAGCAGCGGACTTCGCTCCTACAATGAGCAGTTCTTC. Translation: CASSGLRSYNEQFF.

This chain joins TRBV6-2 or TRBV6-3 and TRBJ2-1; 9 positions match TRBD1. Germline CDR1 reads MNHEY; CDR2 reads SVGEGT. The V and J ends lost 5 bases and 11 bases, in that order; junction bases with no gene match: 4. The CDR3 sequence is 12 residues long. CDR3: CASSDRGVKQFF. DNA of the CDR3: TGTGCCAGCAGTGACAGGGGGGTAAAGCAGTTCTTC.

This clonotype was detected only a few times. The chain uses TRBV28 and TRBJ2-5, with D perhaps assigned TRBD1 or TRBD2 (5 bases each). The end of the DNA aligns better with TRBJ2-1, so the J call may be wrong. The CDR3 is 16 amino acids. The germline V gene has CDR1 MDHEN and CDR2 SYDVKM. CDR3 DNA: TGTGCCAGCAGTTTGGGGTTGTATGAGGGTAGGGGTGAGCAGTTCTTC. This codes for CASSLGLYEGRGEQFF.

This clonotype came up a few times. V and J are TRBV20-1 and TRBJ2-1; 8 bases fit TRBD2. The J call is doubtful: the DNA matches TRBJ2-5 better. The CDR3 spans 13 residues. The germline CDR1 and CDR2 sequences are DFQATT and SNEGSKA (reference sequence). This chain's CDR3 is CSADGGALGAQYF. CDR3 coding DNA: TGCAGTGCTGACGGGGGGGCCCTGGGAGCCCAGTACTTC.